These 32 T cell receptor beta chains were sequenced from one sample in a study of chemoradiotherapy in HPV16-positive cancers. Method: immunoSEQ multiplex PCR; TCRdb's copy keeps in-frame clones and lacks some. The table records more than 15,000 clones, approximately 79% of them present only once. This material was collected from a patient who underwent chemoradiotherapy. The receptors derive from a human donor with HPV-associated anogenital cancer.

The chain is built from TRBV19 and TRBJ2-7, with D perhaps given as TRBD1 or TRBD2 (6 bases each). The CDR3 runs to 14 residues. V was clipped by 5 bases and J by 4 bases, with 15 bases between them. Germline lookup yields CDR1 LNHDA and CDR2 SQIVND (reference sequence). The CDR3 region has the DNA TGTGCCAGTAGTCGCGGGACATTTTTTTACGAGCAGTACTTC. It codes for CASSRGTFFYEQYF.

This chain connects TRBV2 to TRBJ1-1; 8 bases are shared with TRBD1. V lost 5 bases, J lost 0 bases, and 5 bases stayed unmatched. This CDR3 contains 15 residues. The germline V gene has CDR1 SNHLY and CDR2 FYNNEI. In DNA, the CDR3 is TGTGCCAGCAGTCGACAGGGGACTGTGAACACTGAAGCTTTCTTT. Translated, it gives CASSRQGTVNTEAFF. Full variable domain (rest looked up from reference TRBV2 and TRBJ1-1): EPEVTQTPSHQVTQMGQEVILRCVPISNHLYFYWYRQILGQKVEFLVSFYNNEISEKSEIFDDQFSVERPDGSNFTLKIRSTKLEDSAMYFCASSRQGTVNTEAFFGQGTRLTVV.

This chain's CDR3 is CASSLERGAGELFF. The CDR3 DNA sequence: TGTGCCAGCAGCTTAGAGCGGGGGGCCGGGGAGCTGTTTTTT. V usage is TRBV11-2 and J usage is TRBJ2-2; TRBD2 aligns across 8 bases. The CDR3 contains 14 residues. Germline values: CDR1 SGHAT, CDR2 FQNNGV. Trimming cost V 0 bases and J 6 bases; bases outside gene matches: 0.

The CDR3 sequence: CASSAQGAHGEQFF. In DNA, the CDR3 is TGTGCCAGCAGCGCACAGGGGGCGCATGGTGAGCAGTTCTTC. The chain is built from TRBV5-6 and TRBJ2-1; 9 bases agree with TRBD1. Germline CDR1 SGHDT, CDR2 YYEEEE. CDR3 length: 14 residues. The V and J ends lost 4 bases and 9 bases, in that order; junction bases with no gene match: 8. Filled out from reference TRBV5-6 and TRBJ2-1, the complete variable domain reads DAGVTQSPTHLIKTRGQQVTLRCSPKSGHDTVSWYQQALGQGPQFIFQYYEEEERQRGNFPDRFSGHQFPNYSSELNVNALLLGDSALYLCASSAQGAHGEQFFGPGTRLTVL.

V usage is TRBV28 and J usage is TRBJ1-1; D not certain. V lost 7 bases to trimming and J lost 1 base, with 13 bases between them. The CDR3 runs 14 residues. Germline assignment: CDR1 MDHEN and CDR2 SYDVKM. CDR3 sequence: CASTKHGPNTEAFF. Written as DNA, the CDR3 is TGTGCCAGCACGAAACACGGACCGAACACTGAAGCTTTCTTT.

This rearrangement joins TRBV19 to TRBJ2-5, with D possibly TRBD2 on 6 matching bases. The ends were cut back, 3 bases at V and 5 bases at J, with 16 bases in the middle. This CDR3 has 15 residues. Germline V gives CDR1 LNHDA, CDR2 SQIVND (reference sequence). The CDR3 loop is CASSIAAGMVETQYF. The CDR3 DNA follows: TGTGCCAGTAGTATTGCGGCGGGAATGGTTGAGACCCAGTACTTC.

The rearrangement joins TRBV7-3 to TRBJ2-7; D assignment may be TRBD1 or TRBD2 (6 bases each). V lost 0 bases and J 4 bases, leaving 10 bases between the germline ends. CDR3 length: 14 amino acids. The germline CDR1 and CDR2 sequences are SGHTA and FQGTGA. The CDR3 protein is CASSLTPGAYEQYF. CDR3 DNA sequence: TGTGCCAGCAGCTTAACTCCGGGGGCATACGAGCAGTACTTC.

V is TRBV5-1 and J is TRBJ1-2, with D unresolved. The CDR3 consists of 16 residues. The germline CDR1 and CDR2 sequences are SGHRS and YFSETQ. V was pared by 0 bases and J by 0 bases, with 12 bases between. CDR3 amino acids: CASSLGRAGANYGYTF. Here the CDR3 DNA reads TGCGCCAGCAGCTTGGGTCGGGCAGGAGCTAACTATGGCTACACCTTC.

This rearrangement joins TRBV4-1 to TRBJ1-4, with 8 positions matching TRBD1. Trimming cost V 0 bases and J 12 bases; bases outside gene matches: 12. Germline V CDR1 and CDR2: MGHRA, YSYEKL. CDR3 length: 16 residues. CDR3 protein: CASSQDLIQGAPELFF. For the CDR3, the DNA is TGCGCCAGCAGCCAAGATTTAATCCAGGGGGCTCCGGAACTGTTTTTT.

This chain links TRBV28 with TRBJ2-1; D ambiguous. CDR3 length: 13 residues. The V end lost 5 bases, the J end lost 8 bases, and 13 bases lay between the germline ends. Germline CDR1 reads MDHEN; CDR2 reads SYDVKM. CDR3: CASSTLAAHEQFF. CDR3 DNA sequence: TGTGCCAGCAGTACCTTGGCGGCCCATGAGCAGTTCTTC.

The chain carries TRBV4-2 and TRBJ1-6, with D possibly matching TRBD1 (5 bases). V was cut by 0 bases and J by 8 bases, with 11 bases left in between. CDR1 and CDR2 (germline): LGHNA, YNFKEQ. There are 15 residues in the CDR3. CDR3 nucleotide sequence: TGTGCCAGCAGCCAAGATGAAGGAGGGGATTCACCCCTCCACTTT. Translating it yields CASSQDEGGDSPLHF.

J is TRBJ1-1 and V is TRBV2; 7 nucleotides match TRBD1. In germline, CDR1 is SNHLY, CDR2 FYNNEI. CDR3 length: 16 residues. V lost 2 bases, J lost 1 base, and 7 bases stayed unmatched. The CDR3 sequence: CASSERPGQSNTEAFF. The CDR3 nucleotides read TGTGCCAGCAGTGAACGGCCGGGACAGTCGAACACTGAAGCTTTCTTT. The full variable domain, completed using reference TRBV2 and TRBJ1-1, is EPEVTQTPSHQVTQMGQEVILRCVPISNHLYFYWYRQILGQKVEFLVSFYNNEISEKSEIFDDQFSVERPDGSNFTLKIRSTKLEDSAMYFCASSERPGQSNTEAFFGQGTRLTVV.

The V and J genes are TRBV5-1 and TRBJ1-2, with TRBD1 matching over 8 bases. V lost 5 bases and J lost 1; bases outside the gene matches: 10. CDR1 is SGHRS, CDR2 YFSETQ, per germline. This CDR3 region has 16 residues. The CDR3, as DNA: TGCGCCAGCAGACCGGGACAGGATAAACTTAACTATGGCTACACCTTC. This codes for CASRPGQDKLNYGYTF.

V usage is TRBV9 and J usage is TRBJ1-2; the D gene is possibly TRBD1 (6 bases). The CDR3 is 13 residues long. Looked up from germline, CDR1 is SGDLS and CDR2 is YYNGEE. Trimming stripped 4 bases from V and 8 bases from J, with 15 bases between. CDR3 residues: CASSPPTGRGYTF. CDR3 DNA: TGTGCCAGCAGCCCCCCCACAGGGAGGGGCTACACCTTC. Full variable domain (missing parts from reference TRBV9 and TRBJ1-2): DSGVTQTPKHLITATGQRVTLRCSPRSGDLSVYWYQQSLDQGLQFLIQYYNGEERAKGNILERFSAQQFPDLHSELNLSSLELGDSALYFCASSPPTGRGYTFGSGTRLTVV.

This clone was detected only once. V gene TRBV7-8 combines with J gene TRBJ1-1, with TRBD1 matching 9 bases. The junction had 6 bases not matched to a gene; V was cut back by 3 bases and J by 1 base. This CDR3 has 16 residues. The germline V gene has CDR1 SGHVS and CDR2 FQNEAQ. In DNA form, the CDR3 reads TGTGCCAGCAGCTTTGAACCGGGACAGGGGAACACTGAAGCTTTCTTT. The encoded protein is CASSFEPGQGNTEAFF.

This clone was seen a single time. The V and J genes are TRBV5-6 and TRBJ2-3; TRBD1 agrees at 10 bases. The CDR3 runs 15 residues. With V trimmed by 0 bases and J by 5 bases, 3 bases remained unmatched. Germline V gene sequence: CDR1 SGHDT, CDR2 YYEEEE. CDR3 amino acids: CASSLGGQGIDTQYF. DNA for the CDR3: TGTGCCAGCAGCTTGGGGGGACAGGGGATAGATACGCAGTATTTT.

V and J are TRBV5-4 and TRBJ2-7, with 8 bases that match TRBD2. Germline V gives CDR1 SGHNT, CDR2 YYREEE (reference sequence). This CDR3 is built from 14 residues. J was trimmed by 3 bases and V by 3 bases; bases with no gene match: 5. The CDR3 protein is CASSSSGGSYEQYF. The CDR3 region has the DNA TGTGCCAGCAGCTCCAGCGGGGGTAGCTACGAGCAGTACTTC.

The gene calls are TRBV29-1 and TRBJ2-2, with D perhaps matching TRBD1 (6 bases). The CDR3 runs to 15 residues. Trimming cost V 4 bases and J 6 bases, with 18 bases left between them. Looked up from germline, CDR1 is SQVTM and CDR2 is ANQGSEA. This CDR3 reads CSVAGQGSFSGELFF. The DNA for the CDR3 is TGCAGCGTTGCCGGTCAGGGGAGTTTTTCCGGGGAGCTGTTTTTT.

The rearrangement joins TRBV19 to TRBJ2-7; 10 nucleotides match TRBD1. Germline CDR1 reads LNHDA; CDR2 reads SQIVND (reference sequence). CDR3 size: 15 residues. V was pared by 4 bases and J by 4 bases, with 7 bases of the junction left unmatched. The CDR3 here is CASSKVGTGEYEQYF. In DNA, the CDR3 is TGTGCCAGTAGTAAAGTTGGGACAGGGGAGTACGAGCAGTACTTC.

The V and J genes are TRBV11-2 and TRBJ2-5; D perhaps matches TRBD2 (5 bases). This CDR3 spans 12 amino acids. From germline, CDR1 is SGHAT and CDR2 FQNNGV. Trimming left V 6 bases short and J 10 bases short, with 15 bases between. The CDR3 sequence is CASSNPHGNQYF. Here the CDR3 DNA reads TGTGCCAGCAGTAATCCTCACGGGAACCAGTACTTC.

The chain recombines TRBV7-2 with TRBJ2-7, with D possibly matching TRBD2 (6 bases). The CDR3 consists of 16 residues. CDR1 SGHTA and CDR2 FQGNSA come from the germline V gene. The V end was cut by 2 bases, the J end by 3 bases, with 17 bases between. This CDR3 is CASSLSTGANFYEQYF. The CDR3 coding sequence is TGTGCCAGCAGCTTAAGTACGGGAGCCAACTTCTACGAGCAGTACTTC. Full variable domain (missing parts from reference TRBV7-2 and TRBJ2-7): GAGVSQSPSNKVTEKGKDVELRCDPISGHTALYWYRQSLGQGLEFLIYFQGNSAPDKSGLPSDRFSAERTGGSVSTLTIQRTQQEDSAVYLCASSLSTGANFYEQYFGPGTRLTVT.

A few counts support this clone. J is TRBJ1-2 and V is TRBV2; D perhaps matches TRBD1 (5 bases). From germline, CDR1 is SNHLY and CDR2 FYNNEI. The CDR3 spans 14 residues. Trimming shortened V by 3 bases and J by 1 base, and 9 bases separated the two germline ends. For the CDR3, the DNA is TGTGCCAGCAGTGAGGGGGGTTATAACTATGGCTACACCTTC. Amino acid sequence: CASSEGGYNYGYTF.

The V call is TRBV18, the J call TRBJ2-7; 10 bases are a match to TRBD2. Trimming at V came to 3 bases and at J to 4 bases, leaving 6 bases not matched to a gene. CDR1 and CDR2 from the germline V gene are KGHSH and LQKENI. The CDR3 runs to 15 residues. For the CDR3, the DNA is TGTGCCAGCTCACCCAATAGCGGGGGGTTGTACGAGCAGTACTTC. Amino acid sequence: CASSPNSGGLYEQYF.

The chain has TRBV28 and TRBJ2-5, with 10 bases that match TRBD1. Per germline, CDR1 MDHEN and CDR2 SYDVKM. This CDR3 contains 15 residues. V shed 5 bases and J 5 bases; nucleotides not matched to a gene: 8. The CDR3 is CASSRHRDRGETQYF. The DNA for the CDR3 is TGTGCCAGCAGTCGCCACCGGGACAGGGGTGAGACCCAGTACTTC. The entire variable domain, with the rest obtained from reference TRBV28 and TRBJ2-5, is as follows: DVKVTQSSRYLVKRTGEKVFLECVQDMDHENMFWYRQDPGLGLRLIYFSYDVKMKEKGDIPEGYSVSREKKERFSLILESASTNQTSMYLCASSRHRDRGETQYFGPGTRLLVL.

The rearrangement joins TRBV28 to TRBJ2-1, with 10 positions matching TRBD2. This CDR3 is 16 amino acids long. V was clipped by 4 bases and J by 4 bases; unmatched bases: 7. Germline-derived CDR1 and CDR2 are MDHEN and SYDVKM. CDR3 sequence reads: CASSSAASGGYNEQFF. The CDR3 nucleotides read TGTGCCAGCAGTTCGGCCGCTAGCGGGGGATACAATGAGCAGTTCTTC.

This rearrangement joins TRBV9 to TRBJ1-4, with D tentatively TRBD1 (5 bases). V was trimmed by 0 bases and J by 3 bases, leaving 12 bases between them. CDR3 length: 16 residues. Germline V CDR1 and CDR2: SGDLS, YYNGEE. CDR3 coding DNA: TGTGCCAGCAGCGTAGGGGCAGGGATGGCTAATGAAAAACTGTTTTTT. Amino acids: CASSVGAGMANEKLFF.

This clone turned up a few times. The rearrangement joins TRBV7-2 to TRBJ1-1; TRBD1 might be the D (5 bases). With 7 bases removed from V and 2 bases from J, the gap between germline ends came to 14 bases. Germline CDR1 reads SGHTA; CDR2 reads FQGNSA. This CDR3 region has 14 residues. The CDR3 region is CASKSGTENTEAFF. The CDR3 DNA is TGTGCCAGCAAATCCGGGACGGAAAACACTGAAGCTTTCTTT.

V and J are TRBV30 and TRBJ1-5, with D tentatively TRBD1 (5 bases). Germline CDR1 is GTSNPN and CDR2 is SVGIG (reference sequence). The CDR3 extends over 14 amino acids. The V and J ends lost 1 base and 1 base respectively, with 8 bases between them. The CDR3 nucleotides are TGTGCCTGGAGTGGGGACGGCAGCAATCAGCCCCAGCATTTT. Encoded protein: CAWSGDGSNQPQHF.

The chain employs TRBV11-2 and TRBJ2-5; tentatively, D is TRBD2 (7 bases). Germline V gene lookup returns CDR1 SGHAT and CDR2 FQNNGV. The V end lost 5 bases, the J end lost 3 bases, and 22 bases lay between the germline ends. There are 17 residues in the CDR3. CDR3 region: CASSVLKGEGTKETQYF. CDR3 DNA sequence: TGTGCCAGCAGCGTTCTTAAGGGGGAGGGGACCAAAGAGACCCAGTACTTC.

The V and J genes are TRBV6-1 and TRBJ2-3; 9 bases match TRBD2. Germline V gives CDR1 MNHNS, CDR2 SASEGT. This CDR3 comprises 14 residues. V trimming: 7 bases; J trimming: 4 bases; junction bases outside the gene matches: 6. The CDR3 here is CASNLAGNADTQYF. CDR3 DNA sequence: TGTGCCAGCAACCTAGCGGGGAATGCAGATACGCAGTATTTT.

The chain joins TRBV7-3 to TRBJ2-3; perhaps TRBD1 as D (5 bases). V lost 3 bases to trimming and J lost 0 bases, with 7 bases between them. The CDR3 length is 14 residues. Germline CDR1 and CDR2: SGHTA and FQGTGA. In DNA, the CDR3 is TGTGCCAGCAGCTTGGGGCGCAGCACAGATACGCAGTATTTT. Translating gives CASSLGRSTDTQYF.

The chain couples TRBV6-6 to TRBJ2-2, with D possibly TRBD1 on 6 matching bases. There are 15 residues in the CDR3. Trimming shortened V by 6 bases and J by 3 bases, and 14 bases separated the two germline ends. The V gene's germline CDR1 is MNHNY and CDR2 SVGAGI (reference sequence). DNA for the CDR3: TGTGCCAGCAGGTCGGAACCAGGGGACACCGGGGAGCTGTTTTTT. Translating it yields CASRSEPGDTGELFF.